Below, 18 T cell receptor beta chains from the same sample are listed, as sequenced in a study of neoadjuvant nivolumab and ipilimumab in lung cancer. Assay: immunoSEQ multiplex PCR; the TCRdb copy retains only in-frame clones and omits some. The top ten hold about 2.1% of the sample, which has about 33,000 clones, more than 85% seen once. Sample: peripheral blood, taken after neoadjuvant nivolumab, alone or with ipilimumab, at or shortly before surgery. The receptors stem from an adult with non-small cell lung cancer.

CDR3 sequence (DNA): TGTGCCAGCTCACCCGGACTAGCGGGAGTATATACCGGGGAGCTGTTTTTT. Translation: CASSPGLAGVYTGELFF. The chain uses TRBV18 and TRBJ2-2, with TRBD2 matching 13 bases. This CDR3 region has 17 residues. Losses at the gene ends were 3 bases for V and 5 bases for J; bases not matched to a gene: 6. CDR1 is KGHSH and CDR2 is LQKENI in the germline V gene. The complete variable domain, with remaining parts taken from reference TRBV18 and TRBJ2-2, reads NAGVMQNPRHLVRRRGQEARLRCSPMKGHSHVYWYRQLPEEGLKFMVYLQKENIIDESGMPKERFSAEFPKEGPSILRIQQVVRGDSAAYFCASSPGLAGVYTGELFFGEGSRLTVL.

This chain joins TRBV6-1 and TRBJ2-7; tentatively, D is TRBD2 (6 bases). Germline V gene sequence: CDR1 MNHNS, CDR2 SASEGT. V lost 11 bases and J lost 4, with 12 bases in between. The CDR3 has 11 amino acids. The CDR3 coding sequence is TGTGCCTCGGGGGTAGGATACGAGCAGTACTTC. Amino acids: CASGVGYEQYF.

The CDR3 region is CASSLGQGNTEAFF. CDR3 DNA: TGTGCCAGCAGCCTGGGACAGGGGAACACTGAAGCTTTCTTT. The rearrangement links TRBV7-8 to TRBJ1-1; 9 bases match TRBD1. The junction had 2 bases not matched to a gene; V was cut back by 5 bases and J by 1 base. Germline assignment: CDR1 SGHVS and CDR2 FQNEAQ. The CDR3 loop spans 14 amino acids.

J is TRBJ1-5 and V is TRBV18; no reliable D call. CDR3 length: 13 residues. Looked up from germline, CDR1 is KGHSH and CDR2 is LQKENI. V gave up 5 bases and J gave up 5 bases, with 10 bases separating them. CDR3 sequence: CASSSGRDQPQHF. In nucleotides, the CDR3 is TGTGCCAGCTCATCGGGCCGGGATCAGCCCCAGCATTTT.

V and J are TRBV5-6 and TRBJ2-7, with D unclear. Germline CDR1 SGHDT, CDR2 YYEEEE. V lost 0 bases to trimming and J lost 5 bases, with 6 bases between them. There are 12 residues in the CDR3. The CDR3 DNA reads as TGTGCCAGCAGCTTGGAAGGGAACGAGCAGTACTTC. It codes for CASSLEGNEQYF.

V and J are TRBV7-3 and TRBJ2-7; D not certain. Trimming took off 4 bases at V and 0 bases at J, with 13 bases between the two ends. This CDR3 comprises 15 residues. In germline, CDR1 is SGHTA, CDR2 FQGTGA. The CDR3 DNA is TGTGCCAGCAGCTCAGACACCTATAGCTCCTACGAGCAGTACTTC. Its translation is CASSSDTYSSYEQYF.

The chain is built from TRBV5-1 and TRBJ2-3, with 11 nucleotides matching TRBD2. The CDR3 runs to 17 residues. The trim removed 0 bases at V and 4 bases at J, leaving 7 bases unmatched. From germline, CDR1 is SGHRS and CDR2 YFSETQ. The CDR3 DNA follows: TGCGCCAGCAGCTTGGGTCGTACTAGCGGGAGCGCAGATACGCAGTATTTT. Translated: CASSLGRTSGSADTQYF.

This chain links TRBV6-1 with TRBJ2-4, with 7 bases fitting TRBD1. CDR1 and CDR2 (germline): MNHNS, SASEGT. CDR3 length: 15 amino acids. After removal of 5 bases from V and 3 bases from J, the junction contained 7 bases not matched to a gene. The CDR3 reads CASSPTGVDKNIQYF. The CDR3 DNA reads as TGTGCCAGCAGTCCTACAGGGGTGGACAAAAACATTCAGTACTTC.

This clone was observed once. CDR3 loop: CASSPIPMGKTYNEQFF. The DNA of the CDR3 is TGTGCCAGCTCACCGATACCCATGGGAAAGACCTACAATGAGCAGTTCTTC. The rearrangement uses TRBV18 and TRBJ2-1; D unresolved. The germline V gene encodes CDR1 KGHSH and CDR2 LQKENI. V lost 3 bases to trimming and J lost 2 bases, with 17 bases between them. The CDR3 is 17 residues long.

The chain is built from TRBV5-1 and TRBJ2-1, with TRBD2 matching 8 bases. Germline V gives CDR1 SGHRS, CDR2 YFSETQ. After removal of 1 base from V and 8 bases from J, the junction contained 14 bases not matched to a gene. This CDR3 region has 17 residues. CDR3 region: CASSLWLAGRGGDEQFF. CDR3 bases: TGCGCCAGCAGCTTGTGGCTAGCGGGCCGTGGTGGAGATGAGCAGTTCTTC.

CDR3 residues: CASRLRTGYYEQYF. CDR3 in DNA: TGTGCCAGCAGACTTAGGACGGGATACTACGAGCAGTACTTC. The chain combines TRBV2 with TRBJ2-7, with D perhaps matching TRBD2 (5 bases). Trimming took 6 bases from V and 3 from J, leaving 15 bases between them. Germline CDR1 SNHLY, CDR2 FYNNEI. The CDR3 is made up of 14 amino acids. Looking up the rest from reference TRBV2 and TRBJ2-7 gives the full variable domain: EPEVTQTPSHQVTQMGQEVILRCVPISNHLYFYWYRQILGQKVEFLVSFYNNEISEKSEIFDDQFSVERPDGSNFTLKIRSTKLEDSAMYFCASRLRTGYYEQYFGPGTRLTVT.

The genes are TRBV27 and TRBJ2-4; 7 bases are shared with TRBD1. The germline V gene has CDR1 MNHEY and CDR2 SMNVEV (reference sequence). V was pared by 5 bases and J by 6 bases, with 7 bases of the junction left unmatched. The CDR3 contains 14 residues. As DNA, the CDR3 is TGTGCCAGCAGTCCCCGACAGGGTGGAAACATTCAGTACTTC. Residues: CASSPRQGGNIQYF.

The chain carries TRBV5-5 and TRBJ2-7; 7 bases align to TRBD1. The CDR3 consists of 15 residues. Germline V gives CDR1 SGHKS, CDR2 YYEKEE (reference sequence). The J segment lost 4 bases and the V segment lost 4 bases, leaving 11 bases of the junction unmatched. CDR3 protein: CASSPNRDRGYEQYF. In nucleotides, the CDR3 is TGTGCCAGCAGCCCCAACCGGGACAGAGGTTACGAGCAGTACTTC. Supplemented by reference TRBV5-5 and TRBJ2-7, the full variable domain reads DAGVTQSPTHLIKTRGQQVTLRCSPISGHKSVSWYQQVLGQGPQFIFQYYEKEERGRGNFPDRFSARQFPNYSSELNVNALLLGDSALYLCASSPNRDRGYEQYFGPGTRLTVT.

This clone was seen once. The chain joins TRBV18 to TRBJ1-5; D possibly corresponds to TRBD1 (5 bases). CDR1 is KGHSH and CDR2 is LQKENI in the germline V gene. The germline V and J ends were trimmed by 3 bases and 7 bases, with 10 bases remaining between them. CDR3 length: 13 residues. This chain's CDR3 is CASSPDTSQPQHF. The CDR3 nucleotides read TGTGCCAGCTCACCGGACACTAGCCAGCCCCAGCATTTT.

The gene calls are TRBV7-9 and TRBJ1-3; maybe TRBD1 (5 bases). Trimming took off 2 bases at V and 0 bases at J, with 14 bases between the two ends. The CDR3 runs to 17 residues. The germline CDR1 and CDR2 sequences are SEHNR and FQNEAQ (reference sequence). Written as DNA, the CDR3 is TGTGCCAGCAGCTTACAGGGACGGAGACGCTCTGGAAACACCATATATTTT. It yields the protein CASSLQGRRRSGNTIYF. The full variable domain, in which reference TRBV7-9 and TRBJ1-3 provide the parts outside the CDR3, is DTGVSQNPRHKITKRGQNVTFRCDPISEHNRLYWYRQTLGQGPEFLTYFQNEAQLEKSRLLSDRFSAERPKGSFSTLEIQRTEQGDSAMYLCASSLQGRRRSGNTIYFGEGSWLTVV.

The chain recombines TRBV5-1 with TRBJ1-2; TRBD1 agrees at 8 bases. Germline loops: CDR1 SGHRS, CDR2 YFSETQ. The junction had 5 bases not matched to a gene; V was cut back by 0 bases and J by 7 bases. CDR3 length: 14 amino acids. The CDR3 spells CASSLGGQGAGYTF. The CDR3 DNA follows: TGCGCCAGCAGCTTGGGAGGACAGGGCGCTGGCTACACCTTC.

This clone was found once. The rearrangement links TRBV19 to TRBJ2-7, with D perhaps given as TRBD1 or TRBD2 (6 bases each). V was pared by 3 bases and J by 2 bases, with 14 bases between. This CDR3 is 15 amino acids long. CDR1 is LNHDA and CDR2 is SQIVND in the germline V gene (reference sequence). The CDR3 spells CASSIAGRDTYEQYF. In DNA, the CDR3 is TGTGCCAGTAGTATCGCGGGAAGGGACACCTACGAGCAGTACTTC.

V gene TRBV7-9 combines with J gene TRBJ1-2, with TRBD1 identical over 9 bases. The germline CDR1 and CDR2 sequences are SEHNR and FQNEAQ (reference sequence). V was clipped by 3 bases and J by 7 bases; unmatched bases: 0. The CDR3 runs to 12 residues. The CDR3 nucleotides read TGTGCCAGCAGCTTGGACAGGGGTGGCTACACCTTC. This codes for CASSLDRGGYTF.